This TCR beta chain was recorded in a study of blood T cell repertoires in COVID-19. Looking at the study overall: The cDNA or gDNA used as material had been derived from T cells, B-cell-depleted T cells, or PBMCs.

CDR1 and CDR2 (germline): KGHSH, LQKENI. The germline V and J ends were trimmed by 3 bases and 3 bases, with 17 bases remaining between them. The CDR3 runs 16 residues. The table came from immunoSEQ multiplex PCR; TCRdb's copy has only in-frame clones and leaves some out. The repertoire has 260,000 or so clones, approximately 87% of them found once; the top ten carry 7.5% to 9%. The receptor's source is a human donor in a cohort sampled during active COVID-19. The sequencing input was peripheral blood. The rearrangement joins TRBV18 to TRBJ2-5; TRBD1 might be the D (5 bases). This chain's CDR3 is CASSPLGPQRKETQYF. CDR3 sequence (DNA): TGTGCCAGCTCACCTTTGGGGCCCCAACGAAAAGAGACCCAGTACTTC.